The 13 T cell receptor beta chains given below trace back to one sample, sequenced in a study of blood T cell repertoires in COVID-19. Assay used: immunoSEQ multiplex PCR; TCRdb lists only in-frame clones, some missing. The sample gives roughly 410,000 clones, around 89% of which show up once; 0.95% to 1.5% is in the top ten. The material sequenced was peripheral blood. These receptors were obtained from a middle-aged man with acute or convalescent COVID-19.

V gene TRBV11-3 combines with J gene TRBJ2-7, with D maybe TRBD1 (5 bases). The ends were cut back, 1 base at V and 2 bases at J, with 9 bases in the middle. Germline lookup yields CDR1 SGHNT and CDR2 YENEEA. The CDR3 sequence is 14 residues long. The CDR3 is CASSLGAGTYEQYF. The CDR3 DNA sequence: TGTGCCAGCAGCTTAGGGGCAGGGACCTACGAGCAGTACTTC.

This clone is a singleton in its sample. J is TRBJ2-3 and V is TRBV10-3, with TRBD2 matching 14 bases. Germline CDR1 reads ENHRY; CDR2 reads SYGVKD. The CDR3 extends over 19 amino acids. The V and J ends lost 6 bases and 1 base, in that order; junction bases with no gene match: 12. The CDR3 coding sequence is TGTGCCATCAGGAGCGGAGGACTAGCGGGAGGCAATGGCACAGATACGCAGTATTTT. This encodes CAIRSGGLAGGNGTDTQYF.

This rearrangement joins TRBV6-1 to TRBJ1-1; possible D gene TRBD1, 6 bases. The CDR3 sequence is 13 residues long. Germline CDR1 reads MNHNS; CDR2 reads SASEGT. V was shortened by 2 bases and J by 5 bases, with 9 bases between the two germline ends. The chain's CDR3 is CASSEQGLTEAFF. For the CDR3, the DNA is TGTGCCAGCAGTGAACAGGGGTTGACTGAAGCTTTCTTT.

CDR3 region: CASSATPRGEAFF. The CDR3, as DNA: TGTGCCAGCAGCGCCACCCCTAGGGGTGAAGCTTTCTTT. V gene TRBV7-3 combines with J gene TRBJ1-1, with D possibly matching TRBD1 (5 bases). Per the germline V gene, CDR1 is SGHTA and CDR2 is FQGTGA. The germline V and J ends were trimmed by 5 bases and 7 bases, with 14 bases remaining between them. The CDR3 is made up of 13 amino acids.

V usage is TRBV12-3 or TRBV12-4 and J usage is TRBJ2-1, with D possibly matching TRBD2 (5 bases). The V and J ends lost 4 bases and 12 bases respectively, with 7 bases between them. The CDR3 has 10 amino acids. The CDR3 DNA sequence: TGTGCCAGCAGTTCCGAGGGGCAGTTCTTC. It is translated as CASSSEGQFF.

V is TRBV7-9 and J is TRBJ2-7, with 7 bases matching TRBD1. This CDR3 comprises 17 residues. Germline V lookup: CDR1 SEHNR, CDR2 FQNEAQ (reference sequence). J gave up 0 bases and V 4 bases, and 12 bases lay outside the gene matches. CDR3 protein: CASSWPTTGLSSYEQYF. The CDR3 coding sequence is TGTGCCAGCAGCTGGCCAACGACAGGGCTGAGCTCCTACGAGCAGTACTTC. The full variable domain, its missing parts supplied by reference TRBV7-9 and TRBJ2-7, is DTGVSQNPRHKITKRGQNVTFRCDPISEHNRLYWYRQTLGQGPEFLTYFQNEAQLEKSRLLSDRFSAERPKGSFSTLEIQRTEQGDSAMYLCASSWPTTGLSSYEQYFGPGTRLTVT.

The chain recombines TRBV28 with TRBJ1-4; no clear D. Trimming removed 4 bases from V and 4 bases from J, with 13 bases in between. There are 15 residues in the CDR3. Germline V gives CDR1 MDHEN, CDR2 SYDVKM. DNA of the CDR3: TGTGCCAGCAGTTCCTCACCTGGAGGTAATGAAAAACTGTTTTTT. It specifies CASSSSPGGNEKLFF. The whole variable domain, filled in from reference TRBV28 and TRBJ1-4, reads DVKVTQSSRYLVKRTGEKVFLECVQDMDHENMFWYRQDPGLGLRLIYFSYDVKMKEKGDIPEGYSVSREKKERFSLILESASTNQTSMYLCASSSSPGGNEKLFFGSGTQLSVL.

This clone has only a few counts. This chain links TRBV19 with TRBJ1-2; TRBD1 might be the D (5 bases). With 6 bases removed from V and 4 bases from J, the gap between germline ends came to 21 bases. Germline CDR1 and CDR2: LNHDA and SQIVND (reference sequence). The CDR3 sequence is 16 residues long. CDR3 region: CASSSITGGFIYGYTF. DNA for the CDR3: TGTGCCAGTAGCTCGATAACCGGGGGGTTTATCTATGGCTACACCTTC. Based on the CDR3 plus reference TRBV19 and TRBJ1-2, the full variable domain is DGGITQSPKYLFRKEGQNVTLSCEQNLNHDAMYWYRQDPGQGLRLIYYSQIVNDFQKGDIAEGYSVSREKKESFPLTVTSAQKNPTAFYLCASSSITGGFIYGYTFGSGTRLTVV.

In DNA form, the CDR3 reads TGTGCCAGCAGCTTAGGACTAGCGGGGAGATACAATGAGCAGTTCTTC. This translates into CASSLGLAGRYNEQFF. The V and J genes are TRBV13 and TRBJ2-1; the match to TRBD2 covers 10 bases. The germline CDR1 and CDR2 sequences are PRHDT and FYEKMQ (reference sequence). The CDR3 is made up of 16 amino acids. V trimming: 0 bases; J trimming: 4 bases; junction bases outside the gene matches: 3. Complete variable domain (other parts from reference TRBV13 and TRBJ2-1): AAGVIQSPRHLIKEKRETATLKCYPIPRHDTVYWYQQGPGQDPQFLISFYEKMQSDKGSIPDRFSAQQFSDYHSELNMSSLELGDSALYFCASSLGLAGRYNEQFFGPGTRLTVL.

The CDR3 nucleotides are TGTGCCAGCTCACCACCGGAACGGGGGGGTTTTAATGAGCAGTTCTTC. Translated, it gives CASSPPERGGFNEQFF. V usage is TRBV18 and J usage is TRBJ2-1; 8 bases map to TRBD2. The CDR3 has 16 residues. Germline V gene data show CDR1 as KGHSH and CDR2 as LQKENI. Trimming cost V 0 bases and J 7 bases; bases outside gene matches: 8.

This rearrangement joins TRBV15 to TRBJ1-2; possible D gene TRBD1, 6 bases. Trimming removed 0 bases at V and 6 bases at J, with 11 bases between. The CDR3 has 14 amino acids. Germline CDR1 and CDR2: LNHNV and YYDKDF (reference sequence). In DNA form, the CDR3 reads TGTGCCACCAGCAGAGACAGGGGAGGGGATGGCTACACCTTC. This translates into CATSRDRGGDGYTF.

This chain joins TRBV4-2 and TRBJ2-3; 9 nucleotides align to TRBD2. This CDR3 contains 16 residues. CDR1 LGHNA and CDR2 YNFKEQ come from the germline V gene. Trimming at V came to 3 bases and at J to 1 base, leaving 5 bases not matched to a gene. The CDR3 loop reads CASSQDERGGTDTQYF. The CDR3 DNA reads as TGTGCCAGCAGCCAGGACGAGCGGGGGGGCACAGATACGCAGTATTTT.

The CDR3 protein is CASSWTSGSNEQYF. CDR3 in DNA: TGCGCCAGCAGCTGGACTAGCGGGAGCAACGAGCAGTACTTC. J is TRBJ2-7 and V is TRBV5-1; TRBD2 aligns across 13 bases. V lost 3 bases, J lost 5 bases, and 2 bases stayed unmatched. This CDR3 has 14 residues. CDR1 and CDR2 from the germline V gene are SGHRS and YFSETQ.